The 3 T cell receptor beta chains in this list originate from one sample, sequenced in a study of cytomegalovirus exposure and HLA in healthy donors. The PCR contained 60 Vbeta and 13 Jbeta primers. Generated by immunoSEQ multiplex PCR, the TCRdb table keeps only in-frame clones and is missing some. Here the sample spans some 130,000 clones, roughly three quarters being singletons. The sequenced sample was PBMCs. The receptor source for this set is a man aged 25 to 40 in good health and CMV-seronegative.

This rearrangement joins TRBV27 to TRBJ2-5; 10 bases line up with TRBD2. Germline CDR1 MNHEY, CDR2 SMNVEV (reference sequence). V trimming: 5 bases; J trimming: 5 bases; junction bases outside the gene matches: 5. The CDR3 is 14 amino acids. The CDR3 DNA sequence: TGTGCCAGCAGTCTGGGGACTAGCGTGGAGACCCAGTACTTC. Residues: CASSLGTSVETQYF.

This clone was counted once. J is TRBJ2-7 and V is TRBV29-1, with 8 positions matching TRBD2. CDR1 is SQVTM and CDR2 is ANQGSEA in the germline V gene. The CDR3 covers 13 residues. Trimming cost V 4 bases and J 2 bases; bases outside gene matches: 4. CDR3 residues: CSVAREGPYEQYF. CDR3 DNA: TGCAGCGTTGCCCGGGAGGGCCCCTACGAGCAGTACTTC.

This sequence joins TRBV10-2 and TRBJ2-5, with 7 positions matching TRBD1. The germline gives CDR1 WSHSY, CDR2 SAAADI. Trimming cost V 6 bases and J 5 bases; bases outside gene matches: 9. CDR3 size: 14 residues. DNA for the CDR3: TGCGCCAGCAGCTCGGAACAGGGGTGGGAGACCCAGTACTTC. Its translation: CASSSEQGWETQYF.